This entry lists 32 T cell receptor beta chains sequenced from one sample in a study of cytomegalovirus exposure and HLA in healthy donors. In the PCR, 60 Vbeta and 13 Jbeta primers were used. The table came from immunoSEQ multiplex PCR; TCRdb's copy has only in-frame clones and leaves some out. This repertoire includes roughly 84,000 clones. Material for sequencing was PBMCs. The receptors originated from a man aged 45 to 65 in good health and CMV-seronegative.

The chain combines TRBV2 with TRBJ2-7, with TRBD1 matching over 7 bases. V lost 8 bases, J lost 2 bases, and 6 bases stayed unmatched. CDR1 SNHLY and CDR2 FYNNEI come from the germline V gene. The CDR3 extends over 13 amino acids. In DNA, the CDR3 is TGTGCCAGCCGACCCGGGACAGCCTACGAGCAGTACTTC. It is translated as CASRPGTAYEQYF.

The rearrangement links TRBV28 to TRBJ2-4; TRBD1 is a possible D gene (6 bases). The V gene lost 5 bases and the J gene lost 0 bases, with 11 bases spanning the gap. This CDR3 spans 15 amino acids. Germline CDR1 MDHEN, CDR2 SYDVKM. CDR3 in DNA: TGTGCCAGCAGTCCTACAGGGACAGCCAAAAACATTCAGTACTTC. Amino acid sequence: CASSPTGTAKNIQYF.

CDR3 region: CASSLDQGRQETQYF. The DNA of the CDR3 is TGTGCCAGCAGCTTAGACCAGGGCCGGCAAGAGACCCAGTACTTC. This sequence joins TRBV7-9 and TRBJ2-5; weak D call: TRBD1 (5 bases). Trimming removed 1 base at V and 2 bases at J, with 11 bases between. From germline, CDR1 is SEHNR and CDR2 FQNEAQ (reference sequence). The CDR3 has 15 residues.

The V and J genes are TRBV19 and TRBJ1-5, with 7 positions matching TRBD1. V trimming: 6 bases; J trimming: 5 bases; junction bases outside the gene matches: 7. CDR3 length: 14 residues. CDR1 and CDR2 from the germline V gene are LNHDA and SQIVND (reference sequence). CDR3 sequence (DNA): TGTGCCAGTAGATTTGAGGGGGCATATCAGCCCCAGCATTTT. Residues: CASRFEGAYQPQHF.

The chain carries TRBV10-3 and TRBJ1-2; D might be TRBD1 (6 bases). Deletions cut 3 bases from V and 4 bases from J, with 15 bases between. CDR1 ENHRY and CDR2 SYGVKD come from the germline V gene. This CDR3 contains 15 residues. The CDR3 protein is CAISEGLGTSYGYTF. CDR3 in DNA: TGTGCCATCAGTGAAGGCTTGGGGACATCCTATGGCTACACCTTC.

This chain uses TRBV29-1 with TRBJ2-5; D possibly corresponds to TRBD1 (5 bases). CDR1 SQVTM and CDR2 ANQGSEA come from the germline V gene. The length of the CDR3 is 12 residues. Trimming pared 6 bases from V and 0 bases from J, leaving 8 bases between. This CDR3 is CSVAGNQETQYF. The CDR3 DNA reads TGCAGCGTCGCAGGGAACCAAGAGACCCAGTACTTC.

The chain joins TRBV5-1 to TRBJ1-6; 8 nucleotides line up with TRBD1. Looked up from germline, CDR1 is SGHRS and CDR2 is YFSETQ. There are 14 residues in the CDR3. V shed 5 bases and J 9 bases; nucleotides not matched to a gene: 7. In DNA, the CDR3 is TGCGCCAGCAGTTCGGACAGGGTTCGTTCACCCCTCCACTTT. It encodes CASSSDRVRSPLHF. The full variable domain, in which reference TRBV5-1 and TRBJ1-6 provide the parts outside the CDR3, is KAGVTQTPRYLIKTRGQQVTLSCSPISGHRSVSWYQQTPGQGLQFLFEYFSETQRNKGNFPGRFSGRQFSNSRSEMNVSTLELGDSALYLCASSSDRVRSPLHFGNGTRLTVT.

CDR3 in amino acids: CASSEGQASNQPQHF. The CDR3 region has the DNA TGTGCCAGCAGTGAAGGGCAGGCTAGCAATCAGCCCCAGCATTTT. The V gene is TRBV2, the J gene TRBJ1-5; no clear D. CDR1 is SNHLY and CDR2 is FYNNEI in the germline V gene. The CDR3 loop spans 15 amino acids. V gave up 1 base and J gave up 0 bases, with 7 bases separating them.

The rearrangement links TRBV5-4 to TRBJ2-7; 13 bases are a match to TRBD2. Per the germline V gene, CDR1 is SGHNT and CDR2 is YYREEE (reference sequence). V was pared by 0 bases and J by 5 bases, with 2 bases of the junction left unmatched. CDR3 length: 15 amino acids. The CDR3 here is CASSLGLAGGNEQYF. CDR3 DNA sequence: TGTGCCAGCAGCTTGGGACTAGCGGGGGGTAACGAGCAGTACTTC.

The CDR3: CAISDLTGTGGVNTEAFF. As DNA, the CDR3 is TGTGCCATCAGTGACCTTACCGGGACAGGGGGGGTGAACACTGAAGCTTTCTTT. The gene calls are TRBV10-3 and TRBJ1-1, with 11 bases identical to TRBD1. This CDR3 has 18 amino acids. Germline values: CDR1 ENHRY, CDR2 SYGVKD. Unmatched junction bases numbered 9, after V lost 3 bases and J lost 0 bases.

The chain uses TRBV19 and TRBJ1-3, with TRBD1 as a possible D gene (5 bases). The V gene's germline CDR1 is LNHDA and CDR2 SQIVND (reference sequence). CDR3 length: 13 amino acids. Trimming took 6 bases from V and 5 from J, leaving 11 bases between them. The CDR3 sequence: CASSLTVRNTIYF. CDR3 sequence (DNA): TGTGCCAGTAGCTTGACAGTACGAAACACCATATATTTT.

In regard to this clone: The germline gene is not matched at one end of the junction; a read error may be the cause. V and J are TRBV9 and TRBJ2-1; TRBD2 agrees at 10 bases. The CDR3 runs 18 residues. Germline V gene sequence: CDR1 SGDLS, CDR2 YYNGEE. CDR3 amino acids: CASSPRWVAGGSDNEQFF. The CDR3 region has the DNA TGTGCCAGCAGCCCCCGGTGGGTAGCGGGGGGCTCCGACAATGAGCAGTTCTTC.

The chain links TRBV5-1 to TRBJ2-3; 13 nucleotides align to TRBD2. This CDR3 comprises 16 residues. Germline-derived CDR1 and CDR2 are SGHRS and YFSETQ. V was clipped by 2 bases and J by 4 bases; unmatched bases: 4. CDR3 loop: CASSLAGTSGADTQYF. The DNA for the CDR3 is TGCGCCAGCAGCTTAGCCGGGACTAGCGGGGCAGATACGCAGTATTTT.

The genes are TRBV9 and TRBJ1-5; 7 bases match TRBD1. The germline gives CDR1 SGDLS, CDR2 YYNGEE. The CDR3 runs to 15 residues. Trimming took 0 bases from V and 3 from J; bases not matched to a gene: 3. CDR3 region: CASSVGQGVNQPQHF. The CDR3 region has the DNA TGTGCCAGCAGCGTAGGACAGGGAGTCAATCAGCCCCAGCATTTT.

The chain links TRBV4-1 to TRBJ1-2; 7 bases line up with TRBD1. Germline CDR1 is MGHRA and CDR2 is YSYEKL. The CDR3 totals 13 residues. Losses at the gene ends were 1 base for V and 12 bases for J; bases not matched to a gene: 8. CDR3 sequence (DNA): TGCGCCAGCAGCCAAGCAGCACAGGGGAGCCACACCTTC. Its protein is CASSQAAQGSHTF.

CDR3 sequence: CAINPGQGAPGANVLTF. The CDR3 DNA reads TGTGCCATCAACCCGGGACAGGGGGCCCCTGGGGCCAACGTCCTGACTTTC. The rearrangement joins TRBV10-3 to TRBJ2-6, with 12 bases lining up with TRBD1. CDR1 and CDR2 from the germline V gene are ENHRY and SYGVKD. This CDR3 is 17 amino acids long. After removal of 7 bases from V and 2 bases from J, the junction contained 6 bases not matched to a gene.

The V and J genes are TRBV28 and TRBJ1-4; 11 bases are a match to TRBD1. Trimming cost V 2 bases and J 8 bases; bases outside gene matches: 7. Per germline, CDR1 MDHEN and CDR2 SYDVKM. The CDR3 is 16 residues long. The CDR3 loop is CASSLPPGTGGEKLFF. In nucleotides, the CDR3 is TGTGCCAGCAGTTTACCGCCGGGGACAGGGGGAGAAAAACTGTTTTTT.

The chain uses TRBV28 and TRBJ1-2; a weak D match, TRBD1 (6 bases). CDR1 is MDHEN, CDR2 SYDVKM, per germline. This CDR3 region has 15 residues. V gave up 5 bases and J gave up 4 bases, with 17 bases separating them. The CDR3 loop is CASSPGQPGLYGYTF. DNA of the CDR3: TGTGCCAGCAGTCCTGGACAGCCTGGGCTCTATGGCTACACCTTC.

V gene TRBV5-8 combines with J gene TRBJ1-1; 11 nucleotides match TRBD1. The length of the CDR3 is 17 residues. The ends lost 2 bases at V and 0 bases at J; junction bases unmatched: 6. Germline values: CDR1 SGHTS, CDR2 YDEGEE. CDR3: CASSFRTGGFMNTEAFF. The CDR3 DNA follows: TGTGCCAGCAGCTTCCGGACAGGGGGCTTCATGAACACTGAAGCTTTCTTT.

The V gene is TRBV5-1, the J gene TRBJ2-1; the match to TRBD1 covers 11 bases. The germline gives CDR1 SGHRS, CDR2 YFSETQ. The CDR3 has 16 residues. V lost 6 bases and J lost 1; bases outside the gene matches: 6. The CDR3 is CASTTRDRGSYNEQFF. CDR3 DNA: TGCGCCAGCACTACTCGGGACAGGGGGTCCTACAATGAGCAGTTCTTC.

The chain combines TRBV5-6 with TRBJ1-4; unclear D gene. Looked up from germline, CDR1 is SGHDT and CDR2 is YYEEEE. This CDR3 comprises 14 residues. Trimming shortened V by 1 base and J by 7 bases, and 11 bases separated the two germline ends. The CDR3 DNA follows: TGTGCCAGCAGCTTGCAACTGAGAAGTGAAAAACTGTTTTTT. Translating it yields CASSLQLRSEKLFF.

CDR3 in amino acids: CASSVRTGGMTREQFF. CDR3 DNA sequence: TGCGCCAGCAGCGTCCGGACAGGGGGCATGACTCGTGAGCAGTTCTTC. V is TRBV5-1 and J is TRBJ2-1, with 11 bases matching TRBD1. This CDR3 comprises 16 residues. The V gene end was trimmed by 4 bases and the J gene end by 9 bases; junction bases not matched to a gene: 12. Germline V gene data show CDR1 as SGHRS and CDR2 as YFSETQ.

The chain carries TRBV5-4 and TRBJ2-7; 8 nucleotides line up with TRBD1. After removal of 5 bases from V and 5 bases from J, the junction contained 6 bases not matched to a gene. This CDR3 has 13 residues. Germline CDR1 and CDR2: SGHNT and YYREEE (reference sequence). The CDR3 here is CASRHQGAHEQYF. As DNA, the CDR3 is TGTGCCAGCAGACACCAGGGGGCCCACGAGCAGTACTTC.

This chain joins TRBV19 and TRBJ1-2; D remains ambiguous. Germline V gene lookup returns CDR1 LNHDA and CDR2 SQIVND (reference sequence). V dropped 0 bases and J dropped 1 base, with 3 bases sitting between them. The CDR3 is made up of 13 amino acids. The DNA of the CDR3 is TGTGCCAGTAGTATAGACAATAACTATGGCTACACCTTC. It codes for CASSIDNNYGYTF.

The chain employs TRBV28 and TRBJ2-7, with a possible D match to TRBD1 (5 bases). The CDR3 is 14 amino acids. Trimming pared 8 bases from V and 0 bases from J, leaving 14 bases between. The germline V gene encodes CDR1 MDHEN and CDR2 SYDVKM. CDR3 sequence reads: CASVGQVHSYEQYF. In nucleotides, the CDR3 is TGTGCCAGCGTCGGACAAGTCCACTCCTACGAGCAGTACTTC. The entire variable domain, with the rest obtained from reference TRBV28 and TRBJ2-7, is as follows: DVKVTQSSRYLVKRTGEKVFLECVQDMDHENMFWYRQDPGLGLRLIYFSYDVKMKEKGDIPEGYSVSREKKERFSLILESASTNQTSMYLCASVGQVHSYEQYFGPGTRLTVT.

This rearrangement joins TRBV5-1 to TRBJ1-4; D is unresolved. The germline V gene has CDR1 SGHRS and CDR2 YFSETQ. The ends were cut back, 0 bases at V and 5 bases at J, with 11 bases in the middle. CDR3 length: 15 residues. CDR3 in DNA: TGCGCCAGCAGCTTGGGATTCGGCGGGAATGAAAAACTGTTTTTT. Encoded protein: CASSLGFGGNEKLFF. The variable domain in full, completed from reference TRBV5-1 and TRBJ1-4, reads KAGVTQTPRYLIKTRGQQVTLSCSPISGHRSVSWYQQTPGQGLQFLFEYFSETQRNKGNFPGRFSGRQFSNSRSEMNVSTLELGDSALYLCASSLGFGGNEKLFFGSGTQLSVL.

This chain links TRBV7-9 with TRBJ1-3; 7 bases align to TRBD1. J was trimmed by 6 bases and V by 5 bases; bases with no gene match: 10. Germline CDR1 and CDR2: SEHNR and FQNEAQ (reference sequence). There are 15 residues in the CDR3. CDR3 bases: TGTGCCAGCAGCCGAACAGGGGAATCGGTAAACACCATATATTTT. Its protein is CASSRTGESVNTIYF.

The chain combines TRBV6-5 with TRBJ2-2; the D gene is possibly TRBD2 (6 bases). The germline CDR1 and CDR2 sequences are MNHEY and SVGAGI. The ends were cut back, 6 bases at V and 5 bases at J, with 16 bases in the middle. The CDR3 spans 15 residues. This chain's CDR3 is CASRYVGGSTGELFF. DNA for the CDR3: TGTGCCAGCAGATATGTGGGGGGATCGACCGGGGAGCTGTTTTTT.

This rearrangement joins TRBV2 to TRBJ1-5, with 8 bases aligning to TRBD1. CDR1 and CDR2 (germline): SNHLY, FYNNEI. V was clipped by 5 bases and J by 2 bases; unmatched bases: 2. The CDR3 totals 14 residues. The CDR3 nucleotides read TGTGCCAGCAGTCAGGGACAGGGCAATCAGCCCCAGCATTTT. This gives the protein CASSQGQGNQPQHF.

This chain joins TRBV7-9 and TRBJ2-3; tentative D call: TRBD1 (6 bases). This CDR3 is built from 15 residues. Germline values: CDR1 SEHNR, CDR2 FQNEAQ (reference sequence). Trimming pared 6 bases from V and 1 base from J, leaving 14 bases between. The chain's CDR3 is CASSSGETGTDTQYF. The DNA for the CDR3 is TGTGCCAGCAGTTCAGGGGAAACAGGCACAGATACGCAGTATTTT.

The chain joins TRBV7-2 to TRBJ1-4, with D tentatively TRBD1 (6 bases). This CDR3 comprises 15 residues. Deletions cut 1 base from V and 2 bases from J, with 8 bases between. The germline V gene encodes CDR1 SGHTA and CDR2 FQGNSA. In DNA, the CDR3 is TGTGCCAGCAGCTTAGGTGGGGGCACTAATGAAAAACTGTTTTTT. Encoded protein: CASSLGGGTNEKLFF.

The rearrangement joins TRBV27 to TRBJ1-6; D gene ambiguous. Looked up from germline, CDR1 is MNHEY and CDR2 is SMNVEV (reference sequence). The CDR3 runs 15 residues. V lost 0 bases, J lost 10 bases, and 13 bases lay in between. CDR3 DNA: TGTGCCAGCAGTTTATCGTGGGCAGATCAATCACCCCTCCACTTT. Amino acid sequence: CASSLSWADQSPLHF.